A single sample gave rise to the 8 T cell receptor beta chains below, sequenced in a study of T cell repertoires in cytomegalovirus infection. TCRdb passed the reads through MiXCR, listing each CDR3 protein once. Here the sample spans hundreds of thousands of distinct CDR3 sequences, approximately 30% being singletons. These receptors' antigens are unknown. Material: cultured CD8+ T cells from PBMCs, obtained from culture after CMV antigen stimulation. The source is a human donor in good health (CMV status not recorded). Some clones in this sample may be carry-over from other donors' samples.

This clonotype came up a few times. The CDR3 sequence: CASSHRQGVSGPQHF. In nucleotides, the CDR3 is TGCGCCAGCAGCCACCGACAGGGGGTATCAGGGCCCCAGCATTTT. The chain carries TRBV4-1 and TRBJ1-5; 9 nucleotides agree with TRBD1. With V trimmed by 3 bases and J by 9 bases, 9 bases remained unmatched. The CDR3 extends over 15 amino acids. Germline-derived CDR1 and CDR2 are MGHRA and YSYEKL.

This clonotype showed up just a few times. The gene calls are TRBV11-2 and TRBJ2-4, with 13 bases fitting TRBD2. Germline V gene data show CDR1 as SGHAT and CDR2 as FQNNGV. V trimming: 5 bases; J trimming: 14 bases; junction bases outside the gene matches: 9. This CDR3 contains 14 residues. The CDR3 loop reads CASSLGLAGAPEYF. CDR3 bases: TGTGCCAGCAGCCTAGGACTAGCGGGGGCCCCGGAGTACTTC.

This clonotype has only a few counts. The V gene is TRBV27, the J gene TRBJ1-4; 8 bases agree with TRBD1. Trimming took 6 bases from V and 7 from J; bases not matched to a gene: 13. Germline values: CDR1 MNHEY, CDR2 SMNVEV (reference sequence). The CDR3 runs to 16 residues. The CDR3 protein is CASSRGRTGLVEKLFF. The CDR3 DNA reads as TGTGCCAGCAGCCGAGGGCGGACAGGGCTTGTTGAAAAACTGTTTTTT.

The V gene is TRBV10-3, the J gene TRBJ1-6; D unresolved. CDR3 length: 20 residues. The germline V and J ends were trimmed by 0 bases and 0 bases, with 18 bases remaining between them. CDR1 ENHRY and CDR2 SYGVKD come from the germline V gene. Here the CDR3 reads CAISESVGSPLSSYNSPLHF. As DNA, the CDR3 is TGTGCCATCAGTGAGTCGGTGGGCAGTCCCCTGAGCTCCTATAATTCACCCCTCCACTTT.

The chain couples TRBV2 to TRBJ2-5; D is ambiguous. Germline CDR1 SNHLY, CDR2 FYNNEI. CDR3 size: 14 residues. V was cut by 0 bases and J by 5 bases, with 10 bases left in between. CDR3: CASSEAETRETQYF. For the CDR3, the DNA is TGTGCCAGCAGTGAAGCGGAGACCCGGGAGACCCAGTACTTC.

V and J are TRBV27 and TRBJ1-5, with 10 bases identical to TRBD1. CDR3 length: 15 residues. V lost 1 base, J lost 7 bases, and 4 bases stayed unmatched. Germline CDR1 and CDR2: MNHEY and SMNVEV (reference sequence). The DNA for the CDR3 is TGTGCCAGCAGTTTATTGGGGGACAGGGGCCAGCCCCAGCATTTT. Translating it yields CASSLLGDRGQPQHF.

The sample holds a few counts of this clonotype. The V and J genes are TRBV27 and TRBJ2-5; 11 bases line up with TRBD1. The CDR3 is 15 residues long. Per germline, CDR1 MNHEY and CDR2 SMNVEV (reference sequence). After removal of 3 bases from V and 5 bases from J, the junction contained 5 bases not matched to a gene. The CDR3 reads CASSFSGTGGETQYF. CDR3 DNA sequence: TGTGCCAGCAGTTTCTCAGGGACAGGGGGTGAGACCCAGTACTTC.

The chain couples TRBV19 to TRBJ2-2; D gene ambiguous. The V end lost 3 bases, the J end lost 7 bases, and 9 bases lay between the germline ends. This CDR3 has 13 residues. Germline loops: CDR1 LNHDA, CDR2 SQIVND (reference sequence). DNA of the CDR3: TGTGCCAGTAGTATTAATGGGTACGGGGAGCTGTTTTTT. It is translated as CASSINGYGELFF.